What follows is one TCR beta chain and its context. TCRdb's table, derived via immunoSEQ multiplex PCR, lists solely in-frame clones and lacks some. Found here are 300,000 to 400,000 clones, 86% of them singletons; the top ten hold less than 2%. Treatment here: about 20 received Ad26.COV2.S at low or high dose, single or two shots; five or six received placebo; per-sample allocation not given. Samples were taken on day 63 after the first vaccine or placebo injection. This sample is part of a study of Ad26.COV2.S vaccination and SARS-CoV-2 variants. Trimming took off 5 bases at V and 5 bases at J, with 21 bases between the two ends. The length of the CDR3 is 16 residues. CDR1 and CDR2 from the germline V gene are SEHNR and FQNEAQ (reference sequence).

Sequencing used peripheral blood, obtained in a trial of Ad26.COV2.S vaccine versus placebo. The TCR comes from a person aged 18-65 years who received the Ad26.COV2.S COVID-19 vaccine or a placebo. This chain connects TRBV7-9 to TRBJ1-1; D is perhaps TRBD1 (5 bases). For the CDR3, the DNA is TGTGCCAGCAGCCTGGGGGGAATTAGGGTTTATACTGAAGCTTTCTTT. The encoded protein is CASSLGGIRVYTEAFF.